These T cell receptor beta chains were read from a single sample in a study of graft-versus-host responses after intestinal transplantation. TCRdb's table, derived via immunoSEQ multiplex PCR, lists solely in-frame clones and lacks some. This sample has tens of thousands of clones, with 90% to 95% found just once. No cognate antigen is known for these TCRs. The source material was unstimulated CD8+ T cells sorted from spleen or lymph node cells, sampled before intestinal transplant. The receptor set was obtained from a human donor who received an intestinal transplant. The CDR3 runs from the conserved cysteine through the conserved F or W. The D gene is left open where the match is weak. Some rows have no size entry. The others give once, few or many, or a class for an expanded clone.

D gene	clone size	CDR3 length	J gene	V gene	CDR3 protein	CDR3 DNA
TRBD2	.	15	TRBJ2-1	TRBV15	CATSRVKTSGNEQFF	TGTGCCACCAGCAGAGTGAAGACTAGCGGCAATGAGCAGTTCTTC
.	.	14	TRBJ1-1	TRBV19	CASSIQGAGTEAFF	TGTGCCAGTAGTATACAAGGGGCAGGGACTGAAGCTTTCTTT
.	.	14	TRBJ2-7	TRBV19	CASSPGPGAYEQYF	TGTGCCAGTAGTCCGGGTCCGGGGGCCTACGAGCAGTACTTC
TRBD1	.	14	TRBJ1-1	TRBV6-5	CASRGGQGGTEAFF	TGTGCCAGCAGGGGGGGACAGGGTGGGACTGAAGCTTTCTTT
TRBD2	.	15	TRBJ2-5	TRBV5-1	CASPSWEGGLKTQYF	TGCGCCAGCCCCTCGTGGGAGGGAGGATTAAAGACCCAGTACTTC
.	.	14	TRBJ1-1	TRBV9	CASSVEERFTEAFF	TGTGCCAGCAGCGTAGAGGAGAGATTCACTGAAGCTTTCTTT
TRBD1	.	12	TRBJ2-5	TRBV7-9	CASSPSGTAQYF	TGTGCCAGCAGCCCTTCCGGGACAGCTCAGTACTTC
.	.	20	TRBJ2-4	TRBV21-1	CASSKDSLAGGELAKNIQYF	TGTGCCAGCAGCAAAGATTCGCTAGCGGGGGGCGAGTTAGCCAAAAACATTCAGTACTTC
TRBD1	.	13	TRBJ1-1	TRBV6-4	CASSEGQGTEAFF	TGTGCCAGCAGTGAAGGACAGGGCACTGAAGCTTTCTTT
.	.	14	TRBJ2-5	TRBV25-1	CASSETGWKETQYF	TGTGCCAGCAGTGAAACAGGGTGGAAAGAGACCCAGTACTTC
TRBD2	.	14	TRBJ2-7	TRBV7-9	CASSWGGSSYEQYF	TGTGCCAGCAGCTGGGGAGGGAGCTCCTACGAGCAGTACTTC
.	.	16	TRBJ2-7	TRBV4-3	CASSQGIASFPYEQYF	TGCGCCAGCAGCCAAGGGATAGCAAGTTTCCCCTACGAGCAGTACTTC
.	few	15	TRBJ2-7	TRBV5-1	CASSLGQGSSYEQYF	TGCGCCAGCAGCTTGGGGCAGGGCAGCTCCTACGAGCAGTACTTC
.	.	15	TRBJ2-7	TRBV9	CASSVAAGAAYEQYF	TGTGCCAGCAGCGTAGCGGCAGGGGCCGCCTACGAGCAGTACTTC
.	.	16	TRBJ2-2	TRBV5-1	CASSLAETRDTGELFF	TGCGCCAGCAGCTTGGCCGAGACTAGGGACACCGGGGAGCTGTTTTTT
.	.	13	TRBJ1-1	TRBV19	CASSTTANTEAFF	TGTGCCAGTAGTACCACAGCGAACACTGAAGCTTTCTTT
TRBD2	.	15	TRBJ2-1	TRBV27	CASSLGLAGYNEQFF	TGTGCCAGCAGTTTGGGACTAGCGGGCTACAATGAGCAGTTCTTC
TRBD2	.	16	TRBJ2-1	TRBV7-6	CASSLDRLAGNNEQFF	TGTGCCAGCAGCTTAGACAGACTAGCGGGGAACAATGAGCAGTTCTTC
TRBD2	.	15	TRBJ2-3	TRBV7-2	CASSSLAGGWDTQYF	TGTGCCAGCAGCTCGTTAGCGGGAGGGTGGGATACGCAGTATTTT
.	.	13	TRBJ1-1	TRBV7-9	CASSYSGNPEAFF	TGTGCCAGCAGCTATTCAGGGAATCCTGAAGCTTTCTTT